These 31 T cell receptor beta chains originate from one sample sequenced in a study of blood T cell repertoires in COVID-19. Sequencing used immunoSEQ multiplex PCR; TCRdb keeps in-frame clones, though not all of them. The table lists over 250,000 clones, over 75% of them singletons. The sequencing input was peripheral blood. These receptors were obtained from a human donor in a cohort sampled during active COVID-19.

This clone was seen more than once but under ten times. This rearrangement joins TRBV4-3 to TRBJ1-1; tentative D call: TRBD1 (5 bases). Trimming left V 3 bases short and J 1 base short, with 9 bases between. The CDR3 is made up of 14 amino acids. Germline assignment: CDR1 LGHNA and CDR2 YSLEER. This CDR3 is CASSHNGQNTEAFF. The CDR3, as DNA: TGCGCCAGCAGCCACAACGGACAGAACACTGAAGCTTTCTTT.

CDR3 in amino acids: CAISGGGTAPSNNEQFF. CDR3 sequence (DNA): TGTGCCATCAGTGGTGGCGGGACCGCACCTAGCAACAATGAGCAGTTCTTC. The chain employs TRBV10-3 and TRBJ2-1; D perhaps matches TRBD2 (6 bases). V was trimmed by 4 bases and J by 5 bases, leaving 21 bases between them. CDR1 and CDR2 (germline): ENHRY, SYGVKD. The length of the CDR3 is 17 residues.

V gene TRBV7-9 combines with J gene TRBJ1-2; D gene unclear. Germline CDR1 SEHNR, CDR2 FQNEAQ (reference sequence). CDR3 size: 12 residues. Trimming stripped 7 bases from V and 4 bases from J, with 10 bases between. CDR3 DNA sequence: TGTGCCAGCACCCGAGAAGTCTATGGCTACACCTTC. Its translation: CASTREVYGYTF.

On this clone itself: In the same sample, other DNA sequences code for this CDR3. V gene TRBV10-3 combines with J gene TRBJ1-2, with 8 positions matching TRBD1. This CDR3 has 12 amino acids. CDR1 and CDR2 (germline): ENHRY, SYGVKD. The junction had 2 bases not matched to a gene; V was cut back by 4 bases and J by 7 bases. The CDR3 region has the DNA TGTGCCATCAGTGGGACAGGGTCTGGCTACACCTTC. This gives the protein CAISGTGSGYTF.

The CDR3 DNA reads TGTGCCAGTAGACTGGGCACAGATACGCAGTATTTT. This sequence encodes CASRLGTDTQYF. This chain uses TRBV19 with TRBJ2-3; D gene ambiguous. The V gene lost 6 bases and the J gene lost 1 base, with 5 bases spanning the gap. Germline CDR1 and CDR2: LNHDA and SQIVND (reference sequence). The CDR3 is made up of 12 amino acids.

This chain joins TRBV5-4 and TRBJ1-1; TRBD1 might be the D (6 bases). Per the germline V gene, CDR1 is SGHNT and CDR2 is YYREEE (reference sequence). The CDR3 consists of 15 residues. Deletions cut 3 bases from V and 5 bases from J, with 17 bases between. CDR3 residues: CASSSTTGMGTEAFF. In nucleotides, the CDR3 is TGTGCCAGCAGCTCCACCACAGGGATGGGGACTGAAGCTTTCTTT.

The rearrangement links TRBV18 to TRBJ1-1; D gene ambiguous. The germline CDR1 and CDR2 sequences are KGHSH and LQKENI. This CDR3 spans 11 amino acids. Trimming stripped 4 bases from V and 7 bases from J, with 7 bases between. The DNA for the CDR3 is TGTGCCAGCTCACTCAGAAGTGAAGCTTTCTTT. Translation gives CASSLRSEAFF.

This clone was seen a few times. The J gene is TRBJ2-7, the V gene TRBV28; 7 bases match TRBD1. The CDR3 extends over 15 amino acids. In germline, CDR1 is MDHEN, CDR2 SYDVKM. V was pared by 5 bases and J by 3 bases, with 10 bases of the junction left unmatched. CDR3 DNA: TGTGCCAGCAGTGATTACCGGGACAGAAGCTACGAGCAGTACTTC. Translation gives CASSDYRDRSYEQYF.

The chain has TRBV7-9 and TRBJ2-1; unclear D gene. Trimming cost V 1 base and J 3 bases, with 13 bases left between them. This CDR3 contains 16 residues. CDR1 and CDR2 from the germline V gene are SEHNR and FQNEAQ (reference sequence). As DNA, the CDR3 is TGTGCCAGCAGCTTAGACCTAACTACATTCTACAATGAGCAGTTCTTC. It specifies CASSLDLTTFYNEQFF.

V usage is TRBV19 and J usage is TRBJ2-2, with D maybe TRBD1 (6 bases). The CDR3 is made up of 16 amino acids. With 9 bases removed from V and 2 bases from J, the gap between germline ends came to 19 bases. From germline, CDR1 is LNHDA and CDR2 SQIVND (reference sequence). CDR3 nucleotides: TGTGCCAGCACGCAGGGGCCGCATGAAAACACCGGGGAGCTGTTTTTT. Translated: CASTQGPHENTGELFF.

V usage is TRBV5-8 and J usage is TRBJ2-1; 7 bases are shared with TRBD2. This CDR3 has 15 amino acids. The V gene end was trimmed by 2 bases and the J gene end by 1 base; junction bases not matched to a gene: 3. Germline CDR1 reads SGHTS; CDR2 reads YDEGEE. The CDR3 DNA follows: TGTGCCAGCAGCTTAGCGGGATTTTCCTACAATGAGCAGTTCTTC. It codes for CASSLAGFSYNEQFF.

The CDR3 DNA sequence: TGTGCCAGCAGCCCGGGACTTATCAATGAGCAGTTCTTC. It specifies CASSPGLINEQFF. The rearrangement uses TRBV9 and TRBJ2-1, with D possibly being TRBD2 (6 bases). Trimming removed 4 bases at V and 6 bases at J, with 11 bases between. This CDR3 has 13 amino acids. Per germline, CDR1 SGDLS and CDR2 YYNGEE.

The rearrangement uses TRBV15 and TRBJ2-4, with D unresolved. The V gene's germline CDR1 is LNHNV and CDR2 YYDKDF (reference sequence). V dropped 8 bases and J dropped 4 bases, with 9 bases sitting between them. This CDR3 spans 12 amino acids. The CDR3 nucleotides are TGTGCCACCCCCTCTGTTAAAAACATTCAGTACTTC. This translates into CATPSVKNIQYF.

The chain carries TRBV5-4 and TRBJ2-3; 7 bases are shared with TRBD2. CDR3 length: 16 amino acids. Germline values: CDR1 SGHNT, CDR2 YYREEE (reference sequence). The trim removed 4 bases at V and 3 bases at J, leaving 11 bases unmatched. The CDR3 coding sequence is TGTGCCAGCAGCCCCGGGGGGACTCAAATGACAGATACGCAGTATTTT. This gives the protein CASSPGGTQMTDTQYF.

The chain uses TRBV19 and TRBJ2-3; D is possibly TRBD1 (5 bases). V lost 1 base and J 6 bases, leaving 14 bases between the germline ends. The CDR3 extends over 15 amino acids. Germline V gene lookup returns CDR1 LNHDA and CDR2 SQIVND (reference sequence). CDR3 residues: CASSIGAGRRDTQYF. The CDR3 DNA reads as TGTGCCAGTAGTATAGGTGCAGGGCGGCGGGATACGCAGTATTTT.

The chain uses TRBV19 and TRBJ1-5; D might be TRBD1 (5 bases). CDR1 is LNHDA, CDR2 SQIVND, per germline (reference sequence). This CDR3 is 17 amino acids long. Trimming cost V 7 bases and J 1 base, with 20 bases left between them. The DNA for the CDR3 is TGTGCCAGTACATTCGGGGGGTCTGGGGCGAGCAATCAGCCCCAGCATTTT. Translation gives CASTFGGSGASNQPQHF.

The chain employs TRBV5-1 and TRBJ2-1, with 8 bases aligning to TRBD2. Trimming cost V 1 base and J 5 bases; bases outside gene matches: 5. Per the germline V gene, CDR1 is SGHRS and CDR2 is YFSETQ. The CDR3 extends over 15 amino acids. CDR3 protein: CASSLMAGGNNEQFF. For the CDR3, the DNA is TGCGCCAGCAGCTTGATGGCGGGAGGCAACAATGAGCAGTTCTTC.

CDR3 loop: CASSTTGSPYNEQFF. For the CDR3, the DNA is TGTGCCAGCAGCACTACAGGGTCCCCCTACAATGAGCAGTTCTTC. The chain links TRBV5-5 to TRBJ2-1; possible D gene TRBD1, 6 bases. CDR1 is SGHKS, CDR2 YYEKEE, per germline (reference sequence). V was trimmed by 4 bases and J by 2 bases, leaving 13 bases between them. The CDR3 sequence is 15 residues long.

Written as DNA, the CDR3 is TGTGCCGACAAGAGGGCTTACGAGCAGTACTTC. This gives the protein CADKRAYEQYF. The chain carries TRBV21-1 and TRBJ2-7; TRBD2, the table's D call, lacks a check against the DNA. TRBV21-1 is assigned pseudogene status. The CDR3 is 11 residues long.

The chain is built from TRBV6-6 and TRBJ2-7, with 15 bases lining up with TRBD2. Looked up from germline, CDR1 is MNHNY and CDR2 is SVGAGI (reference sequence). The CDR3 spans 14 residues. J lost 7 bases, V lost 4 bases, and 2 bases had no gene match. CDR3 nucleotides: TGTGCCAGCAGTTCGGGGACTAGCGGGAGGGAGCAGTACTTC. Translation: CASSSGTSGREQYF.

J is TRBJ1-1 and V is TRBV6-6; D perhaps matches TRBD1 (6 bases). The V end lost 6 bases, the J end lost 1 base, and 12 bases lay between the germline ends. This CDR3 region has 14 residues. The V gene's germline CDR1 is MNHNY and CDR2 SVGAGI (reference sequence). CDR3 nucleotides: TGTGCCAGCAGCCTAGGGACATCGAACACTGAAGCTTTCTTT. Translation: CASSLGTSNTEAFF.

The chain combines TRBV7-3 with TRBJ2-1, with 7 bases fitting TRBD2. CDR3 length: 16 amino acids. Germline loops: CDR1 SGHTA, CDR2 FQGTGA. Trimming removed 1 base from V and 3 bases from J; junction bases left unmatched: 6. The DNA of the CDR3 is TGTGCCAGCAGCTTAAATCCGACTAGCAGCTACAATGAGCAGTTCTTC. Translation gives CASSLNPTSSYNEQFF.

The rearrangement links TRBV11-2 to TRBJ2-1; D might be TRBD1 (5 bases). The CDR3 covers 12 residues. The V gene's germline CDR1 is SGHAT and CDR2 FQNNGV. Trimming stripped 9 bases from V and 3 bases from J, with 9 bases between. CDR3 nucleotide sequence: TGTGCCAGTAGGGGCCACTACAATGAGCAGTTCTTC. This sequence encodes CASRGHYNEQFF.

The CDR3 spells CASSLAPHGTDTQYF. The DNA for the CDR3 is TGCGCCAGCAGCTTGGCCCCACACGGCACAGATACGCAGTATTTT. V usage is TRBV5-1 and J usage is TRBJ2-3, with unresolved D. V lost 0 bases to trimming and J lost 1 base, with 9 bases between them. The CDR3 is 15 residues long. The germline gives CDR1 SGHRS, CDR2 YFSETQ. Together with reference TRBV5-1 and TRBJ2-3, the CDR3 gives the full variable domain: KAGVTQTPRYLIKTRGQQVTLSCSPISGHRSVSWYQQTPGQGLQFLFEYFSETQRNKGNFPGRFSGRQFSNSRSEMNVSTLELGDSALYLCASSLAPHGTDTQYFGPGTRLTVL.

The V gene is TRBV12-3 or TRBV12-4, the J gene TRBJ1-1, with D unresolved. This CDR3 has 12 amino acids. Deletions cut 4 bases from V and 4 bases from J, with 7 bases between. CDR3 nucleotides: TGTGCCAGCAGTTGGGAGGGCACTGAAGCTTTCTTT. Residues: CASSWEGTEAFF.

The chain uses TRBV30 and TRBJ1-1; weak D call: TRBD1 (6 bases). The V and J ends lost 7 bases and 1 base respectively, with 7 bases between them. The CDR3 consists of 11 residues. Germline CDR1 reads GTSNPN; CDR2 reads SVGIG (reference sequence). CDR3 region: CASGQNTEAFF. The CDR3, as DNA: TGTGCCTCGGGACAGAACACTGAAGCTTTCTTT. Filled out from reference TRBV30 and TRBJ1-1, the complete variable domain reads SQTIHQWPATLVQPVGSPLSLECTVEGTSNPNLYWYRQAAGRGLQLLFYSVGIGQISSEVPQNLSASRPQDRQFILSSKKLLLSDSGFYLCASGQNTEAFFGQGTRLTVV.

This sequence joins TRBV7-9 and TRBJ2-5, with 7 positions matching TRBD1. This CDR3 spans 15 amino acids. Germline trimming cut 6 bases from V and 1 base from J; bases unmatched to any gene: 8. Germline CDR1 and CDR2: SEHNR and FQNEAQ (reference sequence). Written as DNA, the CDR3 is TGTGCCAGCAGTCAGCAGACAGGGAGCCAAGAGACCCAGTACTTC. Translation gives CASSQQTGSQETQYF.

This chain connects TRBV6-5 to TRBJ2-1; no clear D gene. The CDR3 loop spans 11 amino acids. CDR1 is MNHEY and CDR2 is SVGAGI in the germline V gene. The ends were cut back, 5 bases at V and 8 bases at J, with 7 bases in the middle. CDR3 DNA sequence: TGTGCCAGCAGTCGGTTAGATGAGCAGTTCTTC. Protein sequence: CASSRLDEQFF.

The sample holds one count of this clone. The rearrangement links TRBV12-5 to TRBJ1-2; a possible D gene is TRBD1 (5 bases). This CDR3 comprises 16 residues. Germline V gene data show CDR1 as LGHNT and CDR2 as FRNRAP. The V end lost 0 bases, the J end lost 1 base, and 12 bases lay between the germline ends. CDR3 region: CASGLVPEQDNYGYTF. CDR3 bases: TGTGCTAGTGGTTTGGTACCAGAACAGGATAACTATGGCTACACCTTC.

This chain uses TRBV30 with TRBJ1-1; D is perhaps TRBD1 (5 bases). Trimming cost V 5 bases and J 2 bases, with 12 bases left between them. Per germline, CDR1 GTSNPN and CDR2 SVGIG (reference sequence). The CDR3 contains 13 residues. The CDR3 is CAWGRQINTEAFF. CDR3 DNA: TGTGCCTGGGGTCGACAGATCAACACTGAAGCTTTCTTT.

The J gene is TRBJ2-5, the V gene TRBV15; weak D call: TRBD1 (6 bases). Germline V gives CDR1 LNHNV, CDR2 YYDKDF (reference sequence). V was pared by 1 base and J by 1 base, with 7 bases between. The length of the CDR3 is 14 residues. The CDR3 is CATSRGTAQETQYF. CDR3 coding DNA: TGTGCCACCAGCAGAGGGACAGCCCAAGAGACCCAGTACTTC.